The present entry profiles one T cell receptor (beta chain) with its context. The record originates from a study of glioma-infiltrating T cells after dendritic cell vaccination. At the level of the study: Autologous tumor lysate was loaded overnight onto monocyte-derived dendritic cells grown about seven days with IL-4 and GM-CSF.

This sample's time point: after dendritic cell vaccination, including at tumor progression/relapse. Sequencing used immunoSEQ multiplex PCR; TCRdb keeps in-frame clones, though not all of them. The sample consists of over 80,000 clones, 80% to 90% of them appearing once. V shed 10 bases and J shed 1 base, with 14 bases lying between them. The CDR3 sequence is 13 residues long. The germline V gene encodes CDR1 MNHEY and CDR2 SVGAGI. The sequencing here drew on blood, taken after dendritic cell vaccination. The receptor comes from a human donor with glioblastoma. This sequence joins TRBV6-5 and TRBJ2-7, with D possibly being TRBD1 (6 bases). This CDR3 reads CATQAGVSYEQYF. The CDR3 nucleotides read TGTGCCACCCAAGCAGGGGTTTCCTACGAGCAGTACTTC.